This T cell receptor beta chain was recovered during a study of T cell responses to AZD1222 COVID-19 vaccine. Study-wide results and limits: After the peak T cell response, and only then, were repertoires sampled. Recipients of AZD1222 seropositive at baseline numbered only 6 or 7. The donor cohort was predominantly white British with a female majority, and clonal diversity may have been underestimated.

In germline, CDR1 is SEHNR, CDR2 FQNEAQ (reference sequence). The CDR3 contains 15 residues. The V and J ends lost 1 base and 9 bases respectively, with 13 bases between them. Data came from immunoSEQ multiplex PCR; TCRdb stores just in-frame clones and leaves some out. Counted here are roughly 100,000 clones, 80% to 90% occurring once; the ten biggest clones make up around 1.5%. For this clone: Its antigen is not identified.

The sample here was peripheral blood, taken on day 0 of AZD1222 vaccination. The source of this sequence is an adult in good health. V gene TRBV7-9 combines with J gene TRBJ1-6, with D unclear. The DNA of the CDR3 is TGTGCCAGCAGCTTAGTCGGCTTTAAGGGTTCACCCCTCCACTTT. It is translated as CASSLVGFKGSPLHF.